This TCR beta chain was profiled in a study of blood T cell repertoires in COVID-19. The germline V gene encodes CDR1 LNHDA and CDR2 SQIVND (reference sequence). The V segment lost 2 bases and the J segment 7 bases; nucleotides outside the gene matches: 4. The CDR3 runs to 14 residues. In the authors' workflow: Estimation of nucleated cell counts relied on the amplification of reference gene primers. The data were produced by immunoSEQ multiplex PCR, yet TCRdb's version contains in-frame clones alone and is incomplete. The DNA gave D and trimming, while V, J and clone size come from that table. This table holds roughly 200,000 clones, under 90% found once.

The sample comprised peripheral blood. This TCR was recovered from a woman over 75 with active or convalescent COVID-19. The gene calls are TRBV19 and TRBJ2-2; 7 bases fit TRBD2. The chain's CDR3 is CASSITGGHGELFF. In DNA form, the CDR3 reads TGTGCCAGTAGTATAACGGGGGGTCACGGGGAGCTGTTTTTT.